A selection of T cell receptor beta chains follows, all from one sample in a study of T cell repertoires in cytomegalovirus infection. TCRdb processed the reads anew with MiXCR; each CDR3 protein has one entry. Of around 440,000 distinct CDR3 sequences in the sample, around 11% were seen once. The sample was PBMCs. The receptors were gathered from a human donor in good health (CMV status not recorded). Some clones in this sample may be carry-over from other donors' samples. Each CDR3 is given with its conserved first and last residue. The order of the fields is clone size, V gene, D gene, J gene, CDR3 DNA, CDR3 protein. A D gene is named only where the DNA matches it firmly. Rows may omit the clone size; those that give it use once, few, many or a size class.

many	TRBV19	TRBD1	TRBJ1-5	TGTGCCAGTAGTAGAGACAGGGTAGGAAGCAATCAGCCCCAGCATTTT	CASSRDRVGSNQPQHF
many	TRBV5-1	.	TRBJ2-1	TGCGCCAGCAGCATCCGTGGGACCGTATTGAGCTCCTACAATGAGCAGTTCTTC	CASSIRGTVLSSYNEQFF
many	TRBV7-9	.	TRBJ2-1	TGTGCCAGCACCCAAGTCCCGAAGCGGAGGAGCTCCTACAATGAGCAGTTCTTC	CASTQVPKRRSSYNEQFF
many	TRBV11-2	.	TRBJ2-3	TGTGCCAGCAGCCCCTACCGGGGGACTTTGACAAGCACAGATACGCAGTATTTT	CASSPYRGTLTSTDTQYF
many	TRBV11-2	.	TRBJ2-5	TGTGCCAGCAGCTTTGGCAAGAAAGAGACCCAGTACTTC	CASSFGKKETQYF
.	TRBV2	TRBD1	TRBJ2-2	TGTGCCAGCAGAGGGCGGACAGGGGCCTACACCGGGGAGCTGTTTTTT	CASRGRTGAYTGELFF
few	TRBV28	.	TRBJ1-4	TGTGCCAGCAGTTTAGCCGGGTCGAACCCCTCTCAAAAACTGTTTTTT	CASSLAGSNPSQKLFF
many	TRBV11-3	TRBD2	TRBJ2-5	TGTGCCAGCAGCTTCTCCGGGACTAAAGCGACCCAGTACTTC	CASSFSGTKATQYF
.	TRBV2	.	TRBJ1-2	TGTGCCAGCAGTGAGCGGGCAGACGGTGGCTACACCTTC	CASSERADGGYTF
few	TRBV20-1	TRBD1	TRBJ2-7	TGCAGTGCCAGGGACAGGGAATCCCCTACCTACGAGCAGTACTTC	CSARDRESPTYEQYF
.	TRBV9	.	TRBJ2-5	TGTGCCAGCAGCGTAGGACAAGTACAAGAGACCCAGTACTTC	CASSVGQVQETQYF
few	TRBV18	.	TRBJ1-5	TGTGCCAGCTCACCACTCAGGGGAGATAATCAGCCCCAGCATTTT	CASSPLRGDNQPQHF
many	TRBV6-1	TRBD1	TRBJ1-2	TGTGCCAGCAGCAGAGGGACAGGGAACTATGGCTACACCTTC	CASSRGTGNYGYTF
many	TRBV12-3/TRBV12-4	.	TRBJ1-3	TGTGCCAGCGGGAAGAACCGCTCTGGAAACACCATATATTTT	CASGKNRSGNTIYF
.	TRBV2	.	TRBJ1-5	TGTGCCAGCAGGGGCTTGGGAGACGTGCTACCCCAGCATTTT	CASRGLGDVLPQHF
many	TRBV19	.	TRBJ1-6	TGTGCCACGCAGGGGAATAATTCACCCCTCCACTTT	CATQGNNSPLHF
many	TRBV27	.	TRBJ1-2	TGTGCCAGCAGTCCTCCCGGGCAGGGTGGCTATGGCTACACCTTC	CASSPPGQGGYGYTF
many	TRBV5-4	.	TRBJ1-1	TGTGCCAGCAGCCTCGGGACACACAACACTGAAGCTTTCTTT	CASSLGTHNTEAFF
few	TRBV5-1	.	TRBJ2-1	TGCGCCAGCAGCTTGGGCAGGATCACCTACAATGAGCAGTTCTTC	CASSLGRITYNEQFF
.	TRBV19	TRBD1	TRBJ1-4	TGTGCCAGTAGTCGTACCCCCACAGGGGTTAATGAAGGACTGTTTTTT	CASSRTPTGVNEGLFF
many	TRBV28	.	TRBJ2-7	TGTGCCAGCAGTCCCCTAGCGACTTACGAGCAGTACTTC	CASSPLATYEQYF
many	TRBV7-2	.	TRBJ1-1	TGTGCCAGCAGCCACGAAGGGGGAAACACTGAAGCTTTCTTT	CASSHEGGNTEAFF